These 25 T cell receptor beta chains were all obtained from the same sample, sequenced in a study of blood T cell repertoires in COVID-19. The repertoire was sequenced with immunoSEQ multiplex PCR; TCRdb's copy has only in-frame clones and lacks some. Counted here are just under 350,000 clones, 75% to 90% occurring once; the ten biggest clones make up just under 6.5%. Sequenced input: peripheral blood. All receptors derive from a woman aged 50 to 60 with COVID-19, enrolled during active disease.

The V call is TRBV29-1, the J call TRBJ1-1; D call uncertain. The V end was cut by 7 bases, the J end by 3 bases, with 15 bases between. This CDR3 region has 13 residues. CDR1 is SQVTM, CDR2 ANQGSEA, per germline. CDR3 protein: CSARKGAYTEAFF. The DNA of the CDR3 is TGCAGCGCACGCAAGGGAGCATACACTGAAGCTTTCTTT.

This chain joins TRBV27 and TRBJ2-1; 10 nucleotides align to TRBD2. The CDR3 contains 16 residues. The junction had 5 bases not matched to a gene; V was cut back by 4 bases and J by 2 bases. Germline lookup yields CDR1 MNHEY and CDR2 SMNVEV (reference sequence). CDR3 coding DNA: TGTGCCAGCAGTTCAAAAAGCGGGAGGGCCTACAATGAGCAGTTCTTC. It is translated as CASSSKSGRAYNEQFF.

This clone was detected only once. The chain's CDR3 is CASSVQGSYGYTF. In DNA, the CDR3 is TGTGCCAGCAGCGTACAGGGGTCCTATGGCTACACCTTC. This chain connects TRBV6-4 to TRBJ1-2, with TRBD1 identical over 7 bases. The CDR3 extends over 13 amino acids. CDR1 MRHNA and CDR2 SNTAGT come from the germline V gene. After removal of 6 bases from V and 4 bases from J, the junction contained 5 bases not matched to a gene.

J is TRBJ2-2 and V is TRBV6-5; D uncertain. The CDR3 runs to 16 residues. The germline V and J ends were trimmed by 2 bases and 1 base, with 11 bases remaining between them. Germline V gene lookup returns CDR1 MNHEY and CDR2 SVGAGI. The CDR3 DNA follows: TGTGCCAGCAGTTACGATTGGCAGGTGAACACCGGGGAGCTGTTTTTT. Its protein is CASSYDWQVNTGELFF.

This clone was counted only a few times. V usage is TRBV28 and J usage is TRBJ1-5; 8 bases map to TRBD1. The germline CDR1 and CDR2 sequences are MDHEN and SYDVKM. The CDR3 runs to 17 residues. Trimming cost V 6 bases and J 2 bases; bases outside gene matches: 12. The CDR3 protein is CASSSLGQGEGNQPQHF. The CDR3 DNA sequence: TGTGCCAGCAGCTCTCTCGGACAGGGCGAGGGCAATCAGCCCCAGCATTTT. Full variable domain (missing parts from reference TRBV28 and TRBJ1-5): DVKVTQSSRYLVKRTGEKVFLECVQDMDHENMFWYRQDPGLGLRLIYFSYDVKMKEKGDIPEGYSVSREKKERFSLILESASTNQTSMYLCASSSLGQGEGNQPQHFGDGTRLSIL.

In its sample, this clone was seen once. The V and J genes are TRBV7-2 and TRBJ2-2; 8 bases agree with TRBD2. V trimming: 5 bases; J trimming: 0 bases; junction bases outside the gene matches: 11. Germline lookup yields CDR1 SGHTA and CDR2 FQGNSA. The CDR3 runs to 18 residues. Written as DNA, the CDR3 is TGTGCCAGCAGCCAAACCCCACTAGCGGTCACGAACACCGGGGAGCTGTTTTTT. Translated, it gives CASSQTPLAVTNTGELFF.

The V call is TRBV6-5, the J call TRBJ1-5, with 9 bases aligning to TRBD1. The trim removed 8 bases at V and 4 bases at J, leaving 6 bases unmatched. The germline gives CDR1 MNHEY, CDR2 SVGAGI. This CDR3 is 14 amino acids long. In nucleotides, the CDR3 is TGTGCCAGCGGATCGGACAGGGGAAATCAGCCCCAGCATTTT. Translated, it gives CASGSDRGNQPQHF.

The rearrangement joins TRBV5-1 to TRBJ2-5, with 9 bases aligning to TRBD2. CDR3 length: 15 residues. Per the germline V gene, CDR1 is SGHRS and CDR2 is YFSETQ. V lost 0 bases and J lost 5; bases outside the gene matches: 5. The CDR3 protein is CASSLGAGGGETQYF. CDR3 in DNA: TGCGCCAGCAGCTTGGGTGCGGGAGGGGGCGAGACCCAGTACTTC. Variable domain in full (rest from reference TRBV5-1 and TRBJ2-5): KAGVTQTPRYLIKTRGQQVTLSCSPISGHRSVSWYQQTPGQGLQFLFEYFSETQRNKGNFPGRFSGRQFSNSRSEMNVSTLELGDSALYLCASSLGAGGGETQYFGPGTRLLVL.

The V gene is TRBV7-8, the J gene TRBJ2-2; 8 bases line up with TRBD2. V trimming: 4 bases; J trimming: 1 base; junction bases outside the gene matches: 14. The CDR3 spans 19 residues. Germline V gene sequence: CDR1 SGHVS, CDR2 FQNEAQ. CDR3 residues: CASSYRGGSGSGNTGELFF. In nucleotides, the CDR3 is TGTGCCAGCAGCTACAGAGGGGGGAGCGGGAGTGGGAACACCGGGGAGCTGTTTTTT.

The chain's CDR3 is CAWRITSGRRFGDTQYF. The CDR3 DNA is TGTGCCTGGAGAATAACTAGCGGGAGGAGGTTTGGAGATACGCAGTATTTT. V gene TRBV30 combines with J gene TRBJ2-3; 12 nucleotides line up with TRBD2. CDR3 length: 17 residues. The germline gives CDR1 GTSNPN, CDR2 SVGIG (reference sequence). V trimming: 3 bases; J trimming: 5 bases; junction bases outside the gene matches: 12.

V gene TRBV29-1 combines with J gene TRBJ1-6; 7 positions agree with TRBD1. The V and J ends lost 6 bases and 14 bases, in that order; junction bases with no gene match: 13. Germline lookup yields CDR1 SQVTM and CDR2 ANQGSEA. This CDR3 contains 13 residues. The CDR3 DNA reads TGCAGCGTGCCCGGGACAGCCTCAGGGACCCTCCACTTT. Translated, it gives CSVPGTASGTLHF.

The V and J genes are TRBV6-5 and TRBJ1-1, with 9 nucleotides matching TRBD1. Germline V gene lookup returns CDR1 MNHEY and CDR2 SVGAGI. V dropped 8 bases and J dropped 0; count of bases not matched to a gene: 7. The CDR3 consists of 15 residues. CDR3 amino acids: CASGSQGALNTEAFF. CDR3 coding DNA: TGTGCCAGCGGGTCACAGGGGGCCCTGAACACTGAAGCTTTCTTT.

The chain carries TRBV6-5 and TRBJ1-2; D is uncertain. Per the germline V gene, CDR1 is MNHEY and CDR2 is SVGAGI. This CDR3 has 13 residues. V dropped 6 bases and J dropped 0 bases, with 8 bases sitting between them. CDR3 in DNA: TGTGCCAGCAGGGTCGACTCTAACTATGGCTACACCTTC. Translated: CASRVDSNYGYTF.

The V gene is TRBV28, the J gene TRBJ2-7; 9 bases align to TRBD2. The germline V gene encodes CDR1 MDHEN and CDR2 SYDVKM. The length of the CDR3 is 15 residues. J was trimmed by 4 bases and V by 3 bases; bases with no gene match: 7. The CDR3 nucleotides read TGTGCCAGCAGTTTGCGAGCGGGAGGCGGGTACGAGCAGTACTTC. Translated, it gives CASSLRAGGGYEQYF.

The V and J genes are TRBV9 and TRBJ1-4; D is undetermined. Germline V gene data show CDR1 as SGDLS and CDR2 as YYNGEE. This CDR3 contains 14 residues. V lost 1 base to trimming and J lost 6 bases, with 10 bases between them. This CDR3 is CASSVILADEKLFF. The CDR3 DNA follows: TGTGCCAGCAGCGTAATCTTGGCGGATGAAAAACTGTTTTTT.

This clone appeared a single time. This sequence joins TRBV6-5 and TRBJ1-2; possible D gene TRBD1, 6 bases. CDR1 is MNHEY and CDR2 is SVGAGI in the germline V gene. V gave up 6 bases and J gave up 2 bases, with 10 bases separating them. The CDR3 runs 13 residues. The CDR3 sequence is CASSQGQNYGYTF. DNA for the CDR3: TGTGCCAGCAGCCAGGGGCAGAACTATGGCTACACCTTC.

This clone was seen just once. This sequence joins TRBV3-1 (or the pseudogene TRBV3-2) and TRBJ1-1; no clear D gene. Germline lookup yields CDR1 LGHDT and CDR2 YNNKEL (reference sequence). There are 13 residues in the CDR3. V lost 4 bases and J lost 3, with 9 bases in between. As DNA, the CDR3 is TGTGCCAGCAGCCGTTATAGTGACACTGAAGCTTTCTTT. Encoded protein: CASSRYSDTEAFF.

The gene calls are TRBV7-2 and TRBJ2-7; 8 nucleotides line up with TRBD1. Germline loops: CDR1 SGHTA, CDR2 FQGNSA. The CDR3 covers 15 residues. V dropped 8 bases and J dropped 8; count of bases not matched to a gene: 17. The CDR3 region is CASLASGTGGGKQYF. The CDR3 bases are TGTGCCAGCTTGGCCTCCGGGACAGGCGGCGGGAAGCAGTACTTC. Using reference TRBV7-2 and TRBJ2-7 for the parts outside the CDR3, the full variable domain is GAGVSQSPSNKVTEKGKDVELRCDPISGHTALYWYRQSLGQGLEFLIYFQGNSAPDKSGLPSDRFSAERTGGSVSTLTIQRTQQEDSAVYLCASLASGTGGGKQYFGPGTRLTVT.

The chain carries TRBV11-2 and TRBJ2-5; 9 bases align to TRBD1. V shed 4 bases, J shed 6 bases, and the junction held 9 bases outside the gene matches. Germline assignment: CDR1 SGHAT and CDR2 FQNNGV. CDR3 length equals 15 residues. The CDR3 coding sequence is TGTGCCAGCAGCTCTCTGGGACAGGGTAAAAAGACCCAGTACTTC. This gives the protein CASSSLGQGKKTQYF.

The chain carries TRBV28 and TRBJ1-6; maybe TRBD1 (6 bases). V was clipped by 7 bases and J by 3 bases, with 19 bases between them. The germline gives CDR1 MDHEN, CDR2 SYDVKM. The CDR3 length is 17 residues. The CDR3 protein is CASTPARGRDYNSPLHF. In nucleotides, the CDR3 is TGTGCCAGCACTCCTGCCAGGGGAAGGGACTATAATTCACCCCTCCACTTT. Filled out from reference TRBV28 and TRBJ1-6, the complete variable domain reads DVKVTQSSRYLVKRTGEKVFLECVQDMDHENMFWYRQDPGLGLRLIYFSYDVKMKEKGDIPEGYSVSREKKERFSLILESASTNQTSMYLCASTPARGRDYNSPLHFGNGTRLTVT.

A single count supports this clone. V and J are TRBV27 and TRBJ2-3; a weak D match, TRBD1 (6 bases). The V end was cut by 5 bases, the J end by 0 bases, with 15 bases between. This CDR3 region has 16 residues. The germline CDR1 and CDR2 sequences are MNHEY and SMNVEV (reference sequence). The chain's CDR3 is CASSTDRPPSTDTQYF. Written as DNA, the CDR3 is TGTGCCAGCAGTACTGACAGGCCGCCTAGCACAGATACGCAGTATTTT.

Concerning this clone itself: The sample carries other DNA sequences with the same CDR3. The rearrangement links TRBV7-2 to TRBJ1-5, with D possibly TRBD1 on 5 matching bases. V was clipped by 3 bases and J by 4 bases, with 13 bases between them. Germline CDR1 reads SGHTA; CDR2 reads FQGNSA. The CDR3 runs to 15 residues. The CDR3 is CASSLGGAGNQPQHF. Written as DNA, the CDR3 is TGTGCCAGCAGCTTGGGAGGGGCTGGGAATCAGCCCCAGCATTTT.

The count of this clone is one. The chain employs TRBV19 and TRBJ2-1; 9 bases are a match to TRBD1. The CDR3 length is 14 residues. The V gene end was trimmed by 4 bases and the J gene end by 5 bases; junction bases not matched to a gene: 3. CDR1 is LNHDA, CDR2 SQIVND, per germline (reference sequence). The CDR3 here is CASSTWTGDNEQFF. CDR3 bases: TGTGCCAGTAGTACATGGACAGGGGACAATGAGCAGTTCTTC.

The rearrangement uses TRBV3-1 (or the pseudogene TRBV3-2) and TRBJ1-2; 7 bases agree with TRBD1. CDR3 length equals 18 residues. From germline, CDR1 is LGHDT and CDR2 YNNKEL (reference sequence). The ends lost 3 bases at V and 4 bases at J; junction bases unmatched: 17. The CDR3 DNA follows: TGTGCCAGCAGCCAGGGGAGTGGTCGTAGGGACAGAATCTATGGCTACACCTTC. Translation: CASSQGSGRRDRIYGYTF.

The rearrangement joins TRBV5-4 to TRBJ2-7; D not resolved. The V gene's germline CDR1 is SGHNT and CDR2 YYREEE (reference sequence). This CDR3 spans 13 amino acids. Trimming pared 0 bases from V and 0 bases from J, leaving 4 bases between. The CDR3 protein is CASSLANSYEQYF. Here the CDR3 DNA reads TGTGCCAGCAGCTTGGCTAACTCCTACGAGCAGTACTTC. Combining the CDR3 with reference TRBV5-4 and TRBJ2-7 gives the whole variable domain ETGVTQSPTHLIKTRGQQVTLRCSSQSGHNTVSWYQQALGQGPQFIFQYYREEENGRGNFPPRFSGLQFPNYSSELNVNALELDDSALYLCASSLANSYEQYFGPGTRLTVT.